The entry below describes one T cell receptor (beta chain). Its antigen is currently unknown. This record comes from a study of T cell responses to AZD1222 COVID-19 vaccine. Using immunoSEQ multiplex PCR, the repertoire was profiled, and TCRdb retains in-frame clones only, with some absent. This sample has around 130,000 clones, with roughly 94% found just once. Study-level results: The study found vaccine-associated CD4 TCRs spanning spike, dominant at 160-218 and 743-854. Donors, mostly white British, included more females; clonal diversity was possibly underestimated.

Germline CDR1 SGHTA, CDR2 FQGTGA. Between the trimmed V and J ends, which lost 2 bases and 0 bases, there was a span of 5 bases. This CDR3 has 15 residues. This clonotype was obtained from an adult in good health. This sequence joins TRBV7-3 and TRBJ2-6; maybe TRBD2 (5 bases). The source material was peripheral blood, sampled on day 0 of AZD1222 vaccination. The CDR3 loop is CASSLGLSGANVLTF. The CDR3 DNA reads TGTGCCAGCAGCTTAGGACTCTCTGGGGCCAACGTCCTGACTTTC.